Shown below are 25 T cell receptor beta chains from a single sample sequenced in a study of CD8+ T cells in alopecia areata. TCR sequencing used cDNA made by reverse transcription of extracted RNA. The repertoire was sequenced with immunoSEQ multiplex PCR; TCRdb's copy has only in-frame clones and lacks some. The sample lists about 130,000 clones; about 57% were seen once. Sample: CD4+ T cells sorted from blood, taken at week 0. These receptors were collected from a human donor with alopecia areata.

J is TRBJ2-4 and V is TRBV27; TRBD2 aligns across 8 bases. Germline V gene lookup returns CDR1 MNHEY and CDR2 SMNVEV (reference sequence). Trimming removed 6 bases from V and 3 bases from J; junction bases left unmatched: 7. This CDR3 has 15 residues. The CDR3 DNA reads as TGTGCCAGCAGGTCCGGGGGGGCAGGCAAAAACATTCAGTACTTC. It specifies CASRSGGAGKNIQYF.

The chain has TRBV27 and TRBJ2-1; 7 nucleotides match TRBD1. In germline, CDR1 is MNHEY, CDR2 SMNVEV (reference sequence). V lost 5 bases and J lost 6; bases outside the gene matches: 7. CDR3 length equals 14 residues. The CDR3 DNA follows: TGTGCCAGCAGTCCTCGAGGGGGCGGCAATGAGCAGTTCTTC. Translation gives CASSPRGGGNEQFF.

The genes are TRBV28 and TRBJ2-1; the D is unclear. The V and J ends lost 6 bases and 0 bases respectively, with 15 bases between them. From germline, CDR1 is MDHEN and CDR2 SYDVKM. The CDR3 contains 16 residues. The CDR3 DNA is TGTGCCAGCAGGGAAATCCTTGCGCCCTCCTACAATGAGCAGTTCTTC. Encoded protein: CASREILAPSYNEQFF.

The chain joins TRBV19 to TRBJ2-1, with 10 bases fitting TRBD2. CDR1 and CDR2 (germline): LNHDA, SQIVND (reference sequence). CDR3 length equals 18 residues. The V and J ends lost 4 bases and 2 bases, in that order; junction bases with no gene match: 11. CDR3 DNA sequence: TGTGCCAGTAGTACGACACCTCGGACTAGCGGTACCTACAATGAGCAGTTCTTC. Translating gives CASSTTPRTSGTYNEQFF.

The rearrangement links TRBV19 to TRBJ1-2, with D unresolved. CDR1 is LNHDA, CDR2 SQIVND, per germline (reference sequence). This CDR3 contains 13 residues. Deletions cut 10 bases from V and 0 bases from J, with 12 bases between. The DNA of the CDR3 is TGTGCCACCCAGACGGATCCTAACTATGGCTACACCTTC. Amino acid sequence: CATQTDPNYGYTF.

The chain couples TRBV27 to TRBJ1-1, with no clear D. The CDR3 spans 13 residues. The V and J ends lost 5 bases and 0 bases respectively, with 7 bases between them. Germline V gives CDR1 MNHEY, CDR2 SMNVEV (reference sequence). CDR3 protein: CASSPRMNTEAFF. For the CDR3, the DNA is TGTGCCAGCAGTCCCCGGATGAACACTGAAGCTTTCTTT.

The V call is TRBV7-2, the J call TRBJ1-5, with a tentative D call TRBD1 (5 bases). Germline CDR1 is SGHTA and CDR2 is FQGNSA. CDR3 length equals 13 residues. The ends were cut back, 2 bases at V and 5 bases at J, with 7 bases in the middle. The CDR3 DNA sequence: TGTGCCAGCAGCTTATTAGGGGATCAGCCCCAGCATTTT. It specifies CASSLLGDQPQHF.

The V gene is TRBV15, the J gene TRBJ2-2; D remains unclear. The germline V and J ends were trimmed by 1 base and 4 bases, with 7 bases remaining between them. The CDR3 length is 14 residues. Germline V gene lookup returns CDR1 LNHNV and CDR2 YYDKDF (reference sequence). The CDR3 protein is CATSRGAVTGELFF. The DNA for the CDR3 is TGTGCCACCAGCAGAGGGGCCGTCACCGGGGAGCTGTTTTTT.

The J gene is TRBJ1-1, the V gene TRBV5-4; D not resolved. Germline V gives CDR1 SGHNT, CDR2 YYREEE (reference sequence). The V and J ends lost 0 bases and 4 bases respectively, with 7 bases between them. The length of the CDR3 is 13 residues. CDR3 DNA: TGTGCCAGCAGCTTGGTGGGGAGCACTGAAGCTTTCTTT. Protein product: CASSLVGSTEAFF. Variable domain in full (rest from reference TRBV5-4 and TRBJ1-1): ETGVTQSPTHLIKTRGQQVTLRCSSQSGHNTVSWYQQALGQGPQFIFQYYREEENGRGNFPPRFSGLQFPNYSSELNVNALELDDSALYLCASSLVGSTEAFFGQGTRLTVV.

The chain has TRBV6-1 and TRBJ2-7, with D perhaps matching TRBD2 (5 bases). V was cut by 5 bases and J by 3 bases, with 11 bases left in between. The germline V gene encodes CDR1 MNHNS and CDR2 SASEGT. This CDR3 has 13 residues. The CDR3 DNA reads as TGTGCCAGCAGTCAACGGGGTGACTACGAGCAGTACTTC. Translating it yields CASSQRGDYEQYF.

The chain has TRBV2 and TRBJ1-2, with 9 bases fitting TRBD1. CDR1 and CDR2 (germline): SNHLY, FYNNEI. The CDR3 length is 15 residues. J gave up 4 bases and V 6 bases, and 9 bases lay outside the gene matches. The CDR3, as DNA: TGTGCCAGCAGCTACGGACAGGGGCACAGCTATGGCTACACCTTC. It encodes CASSYGQGHSYGYTF.

This clone was counted only a few times. V is TRBV4-3 and J is TRBJ2-7; D possibly corresponds to TRBD2 (7 bases). Germline V gene lookup returns CDR1 LGHNA and CDR2 YSLEER. V was shortened by 0 bases and J by 1 base, with 13 bases between the two germline ends. There are 16 residues in the CDR3. CDR3 loop: CASSQDWGGASYEQYF. The CDR3 DNA sequence: TGCGCCAGCAGCCAAGATTGGGGGGGCGCTTCCTACGAGCAGTACTTC.

This clone was seen only a few times. The chain recombines TRBV5-1 with TRBJ2-2, with 7 bases fitting TRBD1. Germline values: CDR1 SGHRS, CDR2 YFSETQ. The V and J ends lost 4 bases and 0 bases, in that order; junction bases with no gene match: 3. The CDR3 sequence is 15 residues long. Here the CDR3 DNA reads TGCGCCAGCAGCCGACAGGGAACGAACACCGGGGAGCTGTTTTTT. This encodes CASSRQGTNTGELFF.

In nucleotides, the CDR3 is TGTGCCAGCAGTCTCCGACAGGGGAGCTATGGCTACACCTTC. Translated, it gives CASSLRQGSYGYTF. The chain has TRBV27 and TRBJ1-2; 8 bases line up with TRBD1. V trimming: 5 bases; J trimming: 4 bases; junction bases outside the gene matches: 6. Germline V gene lookup returns CDR1 MNHEY and CDR2 SMNVEV (reference sequence). The CDR3 totals 14 residues.

Details on this clone: The same CDR3 is also encoded by other DNA sequences in this sample. V and J are TRBV7-2 and TRBJ2-2; tentatively, D is TRBD2 (6 bases). Germline-derived CDR1 and CDR2 are SGHTA and FQGNSA. The CDR3 is made up of 16 amino acids. The germline V and J ends were trimmed by 1 base and 0 bases, with 9 bases remaining between them. The CDR3: CASSLVGGANTGELFF. The CDR3 bases are TGTGCCAGCAGCTTAGTTGGAGGGGCGAACACCGGGGAGCTGTTTTTT.

This clone was seen only a few times. The chain has TRBV23-1 and TRBJ2-1, with 7 nucleotides matching TRBD2. TRBV23-1 carries the ORF label, with uncertain function. The CDR3 is 14 residues long. J was trimmed by 4 bases and V by 1 base; bases with no gene match: 1. CDR3 loop: CASSQLREYNEQFF. The CDR3 DNA sequence: TGCGCCAGCAGTCAATTGCGGGAGTACAATGAGCAGTTCTTC.

This chain uses TRBV28 with TRBJ1-2; D call uncertain. This CDR3 comprises 11 residues. Deletions cut 3 bases from V and 7 bases from J, with 6 bases between. Looked up from germline, CDR1 is MDHEN and CDR2 is SYDVKM. The CDR3 DNA reads as TGTGCCAGCAGTTTCCGTGGTGGCTACACCTTC. This codes for CASSFRGGYTF.

The chain combines TRBV7-3 with TRBJ2-1; 9 bases line up with TRBD2. Germline values: CDR1 SGHTA, CDR2 FQGTGA. With 1 base clipped from V and 7 bases from J, the junction kept 5 bases outside the gene matches. The CDR3 contains 15 residues. CDR3 protein: CASSLSGGASNEQFF. As DNA, the CDR3 is TGTGCCAGCAGCTTAAGCGGGGGGGCTTCGAATGAGCAGTTCTTC.

This clone was seen once. The CDR3 DNA follows: TGCGCCAGCAGCCCGGAAGGGAGGGGCTCCTACAATGAGCAGTTCTTC. Translating gives CASSPEGRGSYNEQFF. The chain combines TRBV5-1 with TRBJ2-1, with TRBD2 matching over 7 bases. This CDR3 spans 16 amino acids. Trimming removed 4 bases from V and 0 bases from J; junction bases left unmatched: 7. CDR1 is SGHRS and CDR2 is YFSETQ in the germline V gene.

This clone was counted a few times. The chain is built from TRBV5-4 and TRBJ2-3; D not certain. The germline V and J ends were trimmed by 5 bases and 2 bases, with 9 bases remaining between them. Germline V CDR1 and CDR2: SGHNT, YYREEE (reference sequence). The CDR3 length is 13 residues. CDR3 loop: CASSQTDTDTQYF. The CDR3 region has the DNA TGTGCCAGCAGTCAGACGGACACAGATACGCAGTATTTT.

The rearrangement links TRBV29-1 to TRBJ2-5; 9 positions agree with TRBD1. Trimming took 4 bases from V and 5 from J; bases not matched to a gene: 11. This CDR3 has 15 residues. CDR1 is SQVTM, CDR2 ANQGSEA, per germline. The DNA of the CDR3 is TGCAGCGTTGGAACTTGGGACAGGGCTTCGGAGACCCAGTACTTC. It codes for CSVGTWDRASETQYF.

This clone has a single count. This sequence joins TRBV6-5 and TRBJ1-5; D not resolved. V shed 8 bases and J shed 3 bases, with 14 bases lying between them. The CDR3 sequence is 14 residues long. CDR1 and CDR2 from the germline V gene are MNHEY and SVGAGI. Here the CDR3 DNA reads TGTGCCAGCCGCCCCCGGGGTATCAATCAGCCCCAGCATTTT. It encodes CASRPRGINQPQHF.

V usage is TRBV27 and J usage is TRBJ2-7; D is possibly TRBD1 (5 bases). Trimming cost V 3 bases and J 2 bases, with 11 bases left between them. CDR1 is MNHEY, CDR2 SMNVEV, per germline (reference sequence). This CDR3 comprises 14 residues. This CDR3 is CASSFLGATYEQYF. Written as DNA, the CDR3 is TGTGCCAGCAGTTTTCTAGGGGCTACCTACGAGCAGTACTTC.

There are a few counts of this clone. The V and J genes are TRBV5-4 and TRBJ2-2; 9 bases line up with TRBD2. Germline trimming cut 4 bases from V and 0 bases from J; bases unmatched to any gene: 4. This CDR3 is 16 amino acids long. CDR1 and CDR2 from the germline V gene are SGHNT and YYREEE (reference sequence). In nucleotides, the CDR3 is TGTGCCAGCAGCCGGACTAGCGCGGCGAACACCGGGGAGCTGTTTTTT. As protein: CASSRTSAANTGELFF.

This clone has only one observation. This chain joins TRBV28 and TRBJ1-1; tentative D call: TRBD1 (5 bases). The V and J ends lost 6 bases and 0 bases respectively, with 14 bases between them. CDR3 length equals 15 residues. The V gene's germline CDR1 is MDHEN and CDR2 SYDVKM. Here the CDR3 reads CASRGHELMNTEAFF. In DNA form, the CDR3 reads TGTGCCAGCAGAGGACACGAACTCATGAACACTGAAGCTTTCTTT.